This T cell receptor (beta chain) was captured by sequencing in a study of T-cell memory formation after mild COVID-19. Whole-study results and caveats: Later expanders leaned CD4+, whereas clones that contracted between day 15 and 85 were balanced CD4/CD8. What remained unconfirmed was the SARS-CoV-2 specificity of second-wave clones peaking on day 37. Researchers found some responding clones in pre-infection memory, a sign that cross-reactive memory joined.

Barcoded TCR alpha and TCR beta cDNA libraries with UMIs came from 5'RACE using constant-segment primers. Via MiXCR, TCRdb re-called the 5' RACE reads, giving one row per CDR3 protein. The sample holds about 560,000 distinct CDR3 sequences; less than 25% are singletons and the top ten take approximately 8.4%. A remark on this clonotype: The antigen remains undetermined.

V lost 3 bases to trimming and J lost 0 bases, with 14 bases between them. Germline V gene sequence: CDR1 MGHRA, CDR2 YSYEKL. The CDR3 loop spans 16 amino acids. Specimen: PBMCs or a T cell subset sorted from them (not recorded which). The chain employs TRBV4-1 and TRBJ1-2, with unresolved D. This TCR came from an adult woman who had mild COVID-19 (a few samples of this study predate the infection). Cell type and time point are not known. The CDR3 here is CASSQATWRPNYGYTF. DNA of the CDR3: TGCGCCAGCAGCCAGGCGACTTGGCGCCCTAACTATGGCTACACCTTC.